The 11 T cell receptor beta chains listed next were all sequenced from one sample in a study of blood T cell repertoires in COVID-19. Profiling relied on immunoSEQ multiplex PCR, and the TCRdb table lists in-frame clones only, not all of them. The sample contains some 330,000 clones, 80% to 90% of which appear only once. Sequenced sample: PBMCs or T cells enriched from blood (not recorded which). These receptor sequences come from a man in his forties or fifties in a cohort exposed to, infected with or recovered from COVID-19 (not recorded which).

The chain couples TRBV11-2 to TRBJ1-4, with TRBD1 matching 10 bases. Trimming at V came to 2 bases and at J to 3 bases, leaving 12 bases not matched to a gene. Germline V gene data show CDR1 as SGHAT and CDR2 as FQNNGV. There are 19 residues in the CDR3. The CDR3 protein is CASSLTGQGFALANEKLFF. Here the CDR3 DNA reads TGTGCCAGCAGCTTAACGGGACAGGGGTTTGCTCTGGCTAATGAAAAACTGTTTTTT.

The V call is TRBV7-2, the J call TRBJ1-1, with 10 bases matching TRBD1. The germline gives CDR1 SGHTA, CDR2 FQGNSA. The trim removed 7 bases at V and 5 bases at J, leaving 10 bases unmatched. The CDR3 is 15 amino acids. CDR3 in amino acids: CASNLKGTGVTEAFF. The CDR3 DNA is TGTGCCAGCAACCTAAAGGGGACAGGGGTAACTGAAGCTTTCTTT.

This clone was counted a single time. The chain joins TRBV25-1 to TRBJ1-5; the D is unclear. V lost 2 bases and J lost 0, with 8 bases in between. Germline assignment: CDR1 MGHDK and CDR2 SYGVNS. CDR3 length: 15 amino acids. CDR3 nucleotide sequence: TGTGCCAGCAGTGAAGGGCAGCATAGCAATCAGCCCCAGCATTTT. Translated, it gives CASSEGQHSNQPQHF.

The chain links TRBV5-4 to TRBJ2-2; 7 nucleotides line up with TRBD1. Germline CDR1 reads SGHNT; CDR2 reads YYREEE (reference sequence). Trimming cost V 3 bases and J 4 bases; bases outside gene matches: 6. The CDR3 extends over 15 amino acids. The CDR3 protein is CASSYRTGGTGELFF. The CDR3 DNA reads TGTGCCAGCAGCTATCGGACAGGAGGCACCGGGGAGCTGTTTTTT.

A few counts support this clone. The V gene is TRBV20-1, the J gene TRBJ2-7, with D maybe TRBD2 (5 bases). CDR3 size: 11 residues. V was pared by 5 bases and J by 4 bases, with 9 bases between. Germline CDR1 DFQATT, CDR2 SNEGSKA (reference sequence). This chain's CDR3 is CSAFRGYEQYF. CDR3 bases: TGCAGTGCTTTCCGGGGTTACGAGCAGTACTTC.

This clone was seen only once. V usage is TRBV3-1 (or the pseudogene TRBV3-2) and J usage is TRBJ2-1; 9 nucleotides agree with TRBD2. Germline loops: CDR1 LGHDT, CDR2 YNNKEL (reference sequence). This CDR3 is 16 amino acids long. V shed 2 bases and J 6 bases; nucleotides not matched to a gene: 8. The CDR3 DNA reads as TGTGCCAGCAGCCAAAGGGGGGGACTAGCAAGCAATGAGCAGTTCTTC. Protein: CASSQRGGLASNEQFF.

The V call is TRBV6-2 or TRBV6-3, the J call TRBJ2-1; 10 bases map to TRBD2. Unmatched junction bases numbered 12, after V lost 2 bases and J lost 8 bases. CDR1 is MNHEY, CDR2 SVGEGT, per germline. The CDR3 loop spans 17 amino acids. The CDR3 coding sequence is TGTGCCAGCAGTTACCAGATTCAAGCGGGAGGGCCTCATGAGCAGTTCTTC. It codes for CASSYQIQAGGPHEQFF.

This rearrangement joins TRBV13 to TRBJ2-3, with 14 bases lining up with TRBD2. The V segment lost 4 bases and the J segment 11 bases; nucleotides outside the gene matches: 8. The CDR3 loop spans 15 amino acids. The V gene's germline CDR1 is PRHDT and CDR2 FYEKMQ (reference sequence). The DNA of the CDR3 is TGTGCCAGCAGCTCCGGGACTAGCGGGAGAAGGGGGCAGTATTTT. It translates to CASSSGTSGRRGQYF.

A note on this clone: Other DNA sequences within the sample encode an identical CDR3. This chain connects TRBV27 to TRBJ1-1, with D maybe TRBD1 (6 bases). This CDR3 comprises 15 residues. V lost 5 bases to trimming and J lost 5 bases, with 18 bases between them. Germline lookup yields CDR1 MNHEY and CDR2 SMNVEV (reference sequence). This chain's CDR3 is CASSIIAGGSTEAFF. CDR3 nucleotides: TGTGCCAGCAGTATTATTGCGGGGGGCAGTACTGAAGCTTTCTTT.

This sequence joins TRBV19 and TRBJ1-1; 7 bases match TRBD1. V lost 5 bases to trimming and J lost 0 bases; unmatched junction nucleotides: 3. The CDR3 length is 14 residues. CDR1 is LNHDA, CDR2 SQIVND, per germline (reference sequence). The CDR3 DNA reads as TGTGCCAGTAGTGGGGGACAGTTGAACACTGAAGCTTTCTTT. Translating gives CASSGGQLNTEAFF.

The genes are TRBV29-1 and TRBJ2-1; 10 nucleotides line up with TRBD2. The CDR3 totals 12 residues. The V gene end was trimmed by 7 bases and the J gene end by 4 bases; junction bases not matched to a gene: 1. CDR1 SQVTM and CDR2 ANQGSEA come from the germline V gene. CDR3 DNA: TGCAGCGGGACTAGCGGATACAATGAGCAGTTCTTC. Amino acids: CSGTSGYNEQFF.